The entry that follows covers one T cell receptor beta chain sequence. Its antigen is still unknown. There are no base qualities to consult, and no much larger clone falls within one base. The sample is drawn from a study of blood T cell repertoires in COVID-19 (dated by TCRdb to the early 2020s). Study-wide context: The collaborator samples originated in the United States, Italy and Spain and spanned the acute and convalescent phases of COVID-19. The prospective study material was composed of cDNA or gDNA derived from T cells, B-cell-depleted T cells, or PBMCs. The dataset comprised deeply sampled blood TCRbeta repertoires from subjects exposed to, actively infected with, or recovered from COVID-19. A freely available public database, intended as a resource for researchers studying the immune response to SARS-CoV-2, is where the repertoires were released. The samples were drawn from two sources: the first 160 participants of the ongoing ImmuneRACE study, and some 1,300 subjects contributed by 6 global collaborators. Nearly every sample came with metadata listing a de-identified subject ID, COVID-19 status, age in years and sex. Where HLA class I and class II types were available, the types were taken from metadata supplied by the sample provider, not from assay-based typing. What the study reported, not specific to this receptor: How much clinical and demographic metadata was included differed by source and by participant, and the metadata was provided uncurated.

The collaborating institutions used their own protocols to collect whole blood in K2EDTA tubes. For TCRbeta analysis, collaborator samples were shipped as frozen whole blood, as isolated PBMCs, or as DNA extracted from either sample type. CDR3 length: 16 amino acids, cysteine to phenylalanine. Of the read, only the CDR3 DNA is kept; its 48 bases are in frame from base 1. Here V drops 0 bases and J drops 2 bases, and the junction holds 3 bases not matched to any gene. For CDR1 and CDR2, the germline V gene lists SGDLS and YYNGEE. TCRbeta CDR3 regions were amplified from genomic DNA by means of the immunoSEQ Assay, a bias-controlled multiplex PCR. On the study's bioinformatics: Nucleated cell counts per sample were estimated from amplification of reference gene primers within the assay. Sequence reads were collapsed and filtered to measure the absolute abundance of every unique TCRbeta CDR3 rearrangement. For each sample, productive Simpson clonality was calculated as the square root of Simpson's diversity index across productive rearrangements. As stored in TCRdb, this immuneACCESS dataset retains in-frame rearrangements with V and J assigned. A fraction of the clones does not appear; measured against another copy, unresolved V genes explain less than half of the discrepancy, and the remainder lacks a known reason. V and J calls and clone size are those listed in that table; D and trimming were worked out from the DNA. A total of approximately 170,000 clones appear in this sample, approximately 87% of them only once. Around 4% of the sample is taken by the ten largest.

This chain is built from TRBV9 and TRBJ1-3; a stretch of 9 junction bases matches TRBD1. This clonotype was obtained from a woman aged 65 to 85 with acute or convalescent COVID-19. Sequenced input: peripheral blood. The CDR3 reads CASSVEGTGPGNTIYF. The DNA is TGTGCCAGCAGCGTAGAAGGGACAGGGCCTGGAAACACCATATATTTT.